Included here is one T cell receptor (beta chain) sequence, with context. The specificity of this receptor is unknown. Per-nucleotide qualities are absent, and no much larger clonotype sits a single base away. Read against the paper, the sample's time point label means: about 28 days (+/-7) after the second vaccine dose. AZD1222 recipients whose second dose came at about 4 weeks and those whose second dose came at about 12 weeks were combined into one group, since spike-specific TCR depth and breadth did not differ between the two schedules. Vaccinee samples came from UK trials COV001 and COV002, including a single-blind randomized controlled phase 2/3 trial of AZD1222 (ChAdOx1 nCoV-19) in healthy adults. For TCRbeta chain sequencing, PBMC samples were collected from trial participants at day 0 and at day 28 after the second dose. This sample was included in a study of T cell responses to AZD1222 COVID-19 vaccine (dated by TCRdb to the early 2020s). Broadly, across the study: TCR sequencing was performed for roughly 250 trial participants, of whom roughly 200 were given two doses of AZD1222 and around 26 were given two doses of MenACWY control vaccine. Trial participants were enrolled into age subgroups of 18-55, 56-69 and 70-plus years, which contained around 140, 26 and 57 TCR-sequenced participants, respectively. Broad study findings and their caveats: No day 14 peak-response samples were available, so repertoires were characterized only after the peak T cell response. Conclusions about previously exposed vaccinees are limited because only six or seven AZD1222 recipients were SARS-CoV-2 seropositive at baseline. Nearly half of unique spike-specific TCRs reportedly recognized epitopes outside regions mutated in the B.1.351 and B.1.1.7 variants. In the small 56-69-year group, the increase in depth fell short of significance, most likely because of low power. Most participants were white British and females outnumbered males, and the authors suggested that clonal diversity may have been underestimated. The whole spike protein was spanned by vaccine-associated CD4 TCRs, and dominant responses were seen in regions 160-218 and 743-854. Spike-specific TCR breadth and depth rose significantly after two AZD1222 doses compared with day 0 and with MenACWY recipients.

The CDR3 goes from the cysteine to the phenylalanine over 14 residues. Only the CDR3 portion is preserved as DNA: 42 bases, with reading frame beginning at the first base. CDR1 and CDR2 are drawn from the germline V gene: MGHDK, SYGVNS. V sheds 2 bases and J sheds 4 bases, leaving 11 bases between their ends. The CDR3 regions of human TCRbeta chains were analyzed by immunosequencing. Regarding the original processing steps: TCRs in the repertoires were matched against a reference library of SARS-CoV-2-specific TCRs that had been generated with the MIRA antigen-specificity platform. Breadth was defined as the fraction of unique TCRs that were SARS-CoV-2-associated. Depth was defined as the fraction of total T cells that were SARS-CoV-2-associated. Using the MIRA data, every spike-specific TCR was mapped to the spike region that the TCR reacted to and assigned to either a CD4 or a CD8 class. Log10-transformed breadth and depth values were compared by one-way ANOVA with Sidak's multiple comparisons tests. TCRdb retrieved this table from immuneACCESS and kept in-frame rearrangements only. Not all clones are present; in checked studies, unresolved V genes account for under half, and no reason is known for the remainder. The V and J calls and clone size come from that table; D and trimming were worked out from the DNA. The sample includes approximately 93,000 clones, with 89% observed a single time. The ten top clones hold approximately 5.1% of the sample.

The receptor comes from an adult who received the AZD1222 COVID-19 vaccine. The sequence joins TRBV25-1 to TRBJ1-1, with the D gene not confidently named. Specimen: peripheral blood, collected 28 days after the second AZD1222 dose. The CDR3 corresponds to CASSEAGRGTEAFF. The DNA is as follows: TGTGCCAGCAGTGAAGCAGGAAGAGGCACTGAAGCTTTCTTT.